A single sample gave rise to the 27 T cell receptor beta chains below, sequenced in a study of blood T cells in healthy people across ages. For the second PCR, which ran for about 7 to 11 cycles, a sample-barcoded 5' primer and a J-beta primer mix were used. TCRdb analysed the 5' RACE reads with MiXCR anew, one entry per CDR3 protein. The top ten clones hold 20% to 25% of a sample with roughly 800,000 distinct CDR3 sequences, nearly 60% of them seen once. Sequencing was performed on blood. These TCRs come from a man aged 30 to 39 in good health.

The chain recombines TRBV4-2 with TRBJ2-2; 13 bases line up with TRBD2. This CDR3 has 15 amino acids. Per germline, CDR1 LGHNA and CDR2 YNFKEQ. The junction had 3 bases not matched to a gene; V was cut back by 4 bases and J by 7 bases. The CDR3 reads CASSRGTSGDGELFF. DNA of the CDR3: TGTGCCAGCAGCCGGGGGACTAGCGGGGACGGGGAGCTGTTTTTT.

The chain couples TRBV20-1 to TRBJ2-1; D might be TRBD2 (7 bases). The CDR3 loop spans 14 amino acids. From germline, CDR1 is DFQATT and CDR2 SNEGSKA (reference sequence). Trimming removed 5 bases at V and 3 bases at J, with 14 bases between. This CDR3 is CSAFQRDNYNEQFF. DNA for the CDR3: TGCAGTGCTTTCCAGCGGGACAACTACAATGAGCAGTTCTTC.

This chain links TRBV20-1 with TRBJ2-5, with D possibly matching TRBD2 (6 bases). Germline V gene sequence: CDR1 DFQATT, CDR2 SNEGSKA (reference sequence). The germline V and J ends were trimmed by 0 bases and 5 bases, with 28 bases remaining between them. The CDR3 loop spans 19 amino acids. CDR3 DNA: TGCAGTGCTAGAGATAGCCAGGAGGGCGTTTTAGCCTTCGGGGAGACCCAGTACTTC. This codes for CSARDSQEGVLAFGETQYF.

This rearrangement joins TRBV13 to TRBJ2-2; D call uncertain. The CDR3 loop spans 14 amino acids. Germline-derived CDR1 and CDR2 are PRHDT and FYEKMQ (reference sequence). V was trimmed by 5 bases and J by 4 bases, leaving 11 bases between them. As DNA, the CDR3 is TGTGCCAGCAGCCCCGATGGAGTCACCGGGGAGCTGTTTTTT. It codes for CASSPDGVTGELFF.

This clonotype was seen only a few times. This chain connects TRBV27 to TRBJ2-1; 9 bases map to TRBD2. The germline gives CDR1 MNHEY, CDR2 SMNVEV (reference sequence). The CDR3 is made up of 15 amino acids. The ends lost 6 bases at V and 7 bases at J; junction bases unmatched: 10. CDR3 DNA: TGTGCCAGCAGGCCGGGACTAGCAGTTAGGAATGAGCAGTTCTTC. Its translation is CASRPGLAVRNEQFF.

The gene calls are TRBV4-3 and TRBJ2-1; D is ambiguous. V was shortened by 0 bases and J by 3 bases, with 12 bases between the two germline ends. Per germline, CDR1 LGHNA and CDR2 YSLEER. This CDR3 is 16 amino acids long. CDR3 bases: TGCGCCAGCAGCCAAGATACATGGTCAGACTACAATGAGCAGTTCTTC. This sequence encodes CASSQDTWSDYNEQFF.

This rearrangement joins TRBV11-2 to TRBJ1-5; the D is unclear. V shed 5 bases and J shed 8 bases, with 13 bases lying between them. The CDR3 length is 13 residues. Germline loops: CDR1 SGHAT, CDR2 FQNNGV. CDR3 amino acids: CASSPWPREPQHF. CDR3 nucleotides: TGTGCCAGCAGCCCCTGGCCGCGGGAGCCCCAGCATTTT.

This clonotype was observed a few times. This rearrangement joins TRBV29-1 to TRBJ2-5; 8 bases line up with TRBD1. With V trimmed by 6 bases and J by 2 bases, 8 bases remained unmatched. In germline, CDR1 is SQVTM, CDR2 ANQGSEA. The CDR3 consists of 14 residues. CDR3 protein: CSVENNRGQETQYF. In DNA, the CDR3 is TGCAGCGTCGAAAATAACAGGGGGCAAGAGACCCAGTACTTC.

This clonotype has just a few counts. The CDR3 spells CASTEDGGAYGEQFF. As DNA, the CDR3 is TGTGCCAGCACTGAGGATGGGGGGGCCTACGGTGAGCAGTTCTTC. The chain uses TRBV6-1 and TRBJ2-1; D is perhaps TRBD2 (7 bases). Germline assignment: CDR1 MNHNS and CDR2 SASEGT. The CDR3 sequence is 15 residues long. V lost 7 bases and J lost 9, with 22 bases in between.

The table lists this clonotype with a few counts. The V call is TRBV9, the J call TRBJ2-5; tentative D call: TRBD1 (5 bases). CDR3 length: 15 residues. Per germline, CDR1 SGDLS and CDR2 YYNGEE. The V and J ends lost 0 bases and 2 bases respectively, with 11 bases between them. CDR3 coding DNA: TGTGCCAGCAGCGTAGAGGGCAGGGAACAAGAGACCCAGTACTTC. Protein: CASSVEGREQETQYF. The full variable domain, in which reference TRBV9 and TRBJ2-5 provide the parts outside the CDR3, is DSGVTQTPKHLITATGQRVTLRCSPRSGDLSVYWYQQSLDQGLQFLIQYYNGEERAKGNILERFSAQQFPDLHSELNLSSLELGDSALYFCASSVEGREQETQYFGPGTRLLVL.

This sequence joins TRBV6-2 or TRBV6-3 and TRBJ1-5; possibly TRBD1 for D (5 bases). CDR1 and CDR2 from the germline V gene are MNHEY and SVGEGT. With 6 bases removed from V and 0 bases from J, the gap between germline ends came to 15 bases. This CDR3 region has 16 residues. CDR3 in amino acids: CASRKHRDGSNQPQHF. DNA for the CDR3: TGTGCCAGCAGGAAGCACCGGGACGGTAGCAATCAGCCCCAGCATTTT.

This sequence joins TRBV11-2 and TRBJ2-3; D may match TRBD1 or TRBD2 (7 bases each). CDR3 size: 17 residues. Germline lookup yields CDR1 SGHAT and CDR2 FQNNGV. Trimming shortened V by 0 bases and J by 6 bases, and 19 bases separated the two germline ends. The CDR3 sequence: CASSLDQGGVLRDTQYF. CDR3 DNA sequence: TGTGCCAGCAGCTTAGATCAGGGGGGGGTCCTACGGGATACGCAGTATTTT.

This clonotype was counted between two and nine times. The rearrangement links TRBV7-2 to TRBJ2-7; TRBD2 is a possible D gene (6 bases). Germline CDR1 is SGHTA and CDR2 is FQGNSA. Trimming removed 5 bases at V and 4 bases at J, with 18 bases between. The CDR3 extends over 15 amino acids. The CDR3 DNA is TGTGCCAGCAGCCCCACGGCGGGAAATAAGTACGAGCAGTACTTC. It codes for CASSPTAGNKYEQYF. Full variable domain (rest looked up from reference TRBV7-2 and TRBJ2-7): GAGVSQSPSNKVTEKGKDVELRCDPISGHTALYWYRQSLGQGLEFLIYFQGNSAPDKSGLPSDRFSAERTGGSVSTLTIQRTQQEDSAVYLCASSPTAGNKYEQYFGPGTRLTVT.

This clonotype has a handful of counts. This chain joins TRBV4-2 and TRBJ2-5, with 11 bases fitting TRBD2. V was pared by 4 bases and J by 0 bases, with 4 bases of the junction left unmatched. The CDR3 runs to 16 residues. From germline, CDR1 is LGHNA and CDR2 YNFKEQ. The chain's CDR3 is CASSPRLAGNQETQYF. CDR3 nucleotide sequence: TGTGCCAGCAGCCCTCGACTAGCGGGGAACCAAGAGACCCAGTACTTC.

The chain couples TRBV28 to TRBJ2-1; TRBD2 matches 10 bases. The V gene end was trimmed by 6 bases and the J gene end by 2 bases; junction bases not matched to a gene: 7. The CDR3 has 16 residues. Looked up from germline, CDR1 is MDHEN and CDR2 is SYDVKM. The CDR3 DNA reads TGTGCCAGCAGGATAGCGGGAGGTACCACCTACAATGAGCAGTTCTTC. This encodes CASRIAGGTTYNEQFF.

The gene calls are TRBV20-1 and TRBJ2-1; the match to TRBD2 covers 7 bases. Germline V gives CDR1 DFQATT, CDR2 SNEGSKA (reference sequence). With V trimmed by 5 bases and J by 7 bases, 8 bases remained unmatched. The CDR3 sequence is 13 residues long. CDR3 sequence: CSAPSGGWNEQFF. CDR3 sequence (DNA): TGCAGTGCTCCCTCCGGGGGGTGGAATGAGCAGTTCTTC.

This clonotype appeared a few times. V is TRBV7-9 and J is TRBJ2-1, with 8 bases matching TRBD2. Trimming cost V 5 bases and J 2 bases; bases outside gene matches: 11. CDR1 is SEHNR, CDR2 FQNEAQ, per germline (reference sequence). The CDR3 contains 17 residues. Written as DNA, the CDR3 is TGTGCCAGCAGCATTCGGATAGAGCGGGGGACCTACAATGAGCAGTTCTTC. Encoded protein: CASSIRIERGTYNEQFF. The full variable domain, its missing parts supplied by reference TRBV7-9 and TRBJ2-1, is DTGVSQNPRHKITKRGQNVTFRCDPISEHNRLYWYRQTLGQGPEFLTYFQNEAQLEKSRLLSDRFSAERPKGSFSTLEIQRTEQGDSAMYLCASSIRIERGTYNEQFFGPGTRLTVL.

This clonotype was observed a handful of times. V and J are TRBV19 and TRBJ2-1, with TRBD2 matching over 8 bases. Trimming took 8 bases from V and 10 from J; bases not matched to a gene: 13. This CDR3 spans 14 amino acids. Per germline, CDR1 LNHDA and CDR2 SQIVND (reference sequence). DNA of the CDR3: TGTGCCAGTCGGGAGCGGGGGATTCAGGAGGAGCAGTTCTTC. This translates into CASRERGIQEEQFF.

V is TRBV7-2 and J is TRBJ1-6, with a weak D call TRBD1 (5 bases). V was pared by 7 bases and J by 0 bases, with 19 bases between. The CDR3 spans 18 residues. Germline lookup yields CDR1 SGHTA and CDR2 FQGNSA. The CDR3 is CASNPGQGLGSYNSPLHF. The CDR3 region has the DNA TGTGCCAGCAACCCTGGTCAGGGTTTGGGCTCCTATAATTCACCCCTCCACTTT.

There are a few counts of this clonotype. CDR3 residues: CASSQGLGVYEQYF. Written as DNA, the CDR3 is TGTGCCAGCAGCCAAGGTCTCGGTGTCTACGAGCAGTACTTC. V gene TRBV3-1 combines with J gene TRBJ2-4, with no clear D. The DNA matches TRBJ2-7 better at its end, which makes the J call doubtful. Germline V lookup: CDR1 LGHDT, CDR2 YNNKEL (reference sequence). The CDR3 is 14 residues long.

The chain joins TRBV3-1 to TRBJ2-7; D unresolved. The CDR3 consists of 15 residues. Germline V gene sequence: CDR1 LGHDT, CDR2 YNNKEL (reference sequence). Trimming cost V 5 bases and J 3 bases, with 17 bases left between them. The CDR3 nucleotides are TGTGCCAGCAGCAAGTCCCGAGGTGTGGGCTACGAGCAGTACTTC. Amino acids: CASSKSRGVGYEQYF.

This chain joins TRBV7-2 and TRBJ2-3, with TRBD1 as a possible D gene (6 bases). Trimming left V 3 bases short and J 3 bases short, with 10 bases between. Per germline, CDR1 SGHTA and CDR2 FQGNSA. CDR3 length: 14 residues. CDR3 region: CASSFGQTTDTQYF. CDR3 sequence (DNA): TGTGCCAGCAGCTTTGGACAGACTACAGATACGCAGTATTTT.

The CDR3 region has the DNA TGTGCCAGCAGCTTCCGGTGGGGGGGTGGCGAGCAGTACTTC. Translating it yields CASSFRWGGGEQYF. V is TRBV5-6 and J is TRBJ2-7; 7 nucleotides line up with TRBD2. The CDR3 has 14 amino acids. Germline CDR1 is SGHDT and CDR2 is YYEEEE. The junction had 8 bases not matched to a gene; V was cut back by 2 bases and J by 6 bases.

The rearrangement uses TRBV4-3 and TRBJ2-7; 7 positions agree with TRBD2. V was pared by 1 base and J by 3 bases, with 3 bases of the junction left unmatched. CDR1 and CDR2 (germline): LGHNA, YSLEER. The CDR3 is 14 amino acids. CDR3 protein: CASSQARDYYEQYF. The CDR3, as DNA: TGCGCCAGCAGCCAAGCCAGGGACTACTACGAGCAGTACTTC.

This chain connects TRBV11-2 to TRBJ2-1, with 8 bases lining up with TRBD1. This CDR3 is 12 amino acids long. Per germline, CDR1 SGHAT and CDR2 FQNNGV. Unmatched junction bases numbered 4, after V lost 5 bases and J lost 10 bases. CDR3 DNA: TGTGCCAGCAGCACCGGACAGGGAGAGCAGTTCTTC. Translated: CASSTGQGEQFF.

The table lists this clonotype with a count of one. V gene TRBV4-1 combines with J gene TRBJ2-1; 10 nucleotides agree with TRBD1. Germline V lookup: CDR1 MGHRA, CDR2 YSYEKL. Germline trimming cut 4 bases from V and 8 bases from J; bases unmatched to any gene: 8. The CDR3 has 15 amino acids. The CDR3 sequence is CASSRPGTGVYEQFF. CDR3 DNA: TGCGCCAGCAGCCGACCCGGGACAGGGGTTTATGAGCAGTTCTTC.

The CDR3 coding sequence is TGCAGTGCTAGCCCCAGGGAGAACATTCAGTACTTC. Translation gives CSASPRENIQYF. V gene TRBV20-1 combines with J gene TRBJ2-4; D may correspond to TRBD1 or TRBD2 (5 bases each). The CDR3 extends over 12 amino acids. CDR1 and CDR2 from the germline V gene are DFQATT and SNEGSKA (reference sequence). The V end was cut by 3 bases, the J end by 7 bases, with 10 bases between.